These 25 T cell receptor beta chains originate from one sample sequenced in a study of cytomegalovirus exposure and HLA in healthy donors. The PCR used 60 Vbeta and 13 Jbeta primers. Sequencing was performed with immunoSEQ multiplex PCR; in TCRdb, only in-frame clones are kept and a portion is missing. The table includes under 150,000 clones, just over 75% detected once. Input material: PBMCs. Every receptor here comes from a woman in her forties or fifties in good health and CMV-seronegative.

The chain links TRBV11-2 to TRBJ2-7; TRBD1 aligns across 9 bases. Germline V gene lookup returns CDR1 SGHAT and CDR2 FQNNGV. This CDR3 contains 16 residues. With 3 bases clipped from V and 4 bases from J, the junction kept 10 bases outside the gene matches. The CDR3 reads CASSFPGQGLYYEQYF. In DNA form, the CDR3 reads TGTGCCAGCAGCTTTCCGGGACAGGGTTTGTATTACGAGCAGTACTTC.

The chain is built from TRBV5-1 and TRBJ2-7, with 7 bases matching TRBD1. The junction had 9 bases not matched to a gene; V was cut back by 5 bases and J by 1 base. Germline CDR1 reads SGHRS; CDR2 reads YFSETQ. The CDR3 contains 15 residues. CDR3 in DNA: TGCGCCAGCAGTAGAGTCGGCAGGGGGTCCTACGAGCAGTACTTC. Protein product: CASSRVGRGSYEQYF.

V gene TRBV6-1 combines with J gene TRBJ1-1, with 8 bases fitting TRBD1. V gave up 11 bases and J gave up 3 bases; unmatched junction bases: 5. This CDR3 is 12 amino acids long. From germline, CDR1 is MNHNS and CDR2 SASEGT. The CDR3 loop reads CAVGRGHTEAFF. The CDR3 DNA reads as TGTGCCGTAGGCAGGGGGCACACTGAAGCTTTCTTT.

The chain combines TRBV30 with TRBJ1-5; D is uncertain. V lost 0 bases and J 4 bases, leaving 7 bases between the germline ends. There are 13 residues in the CDR3. Germline V gene data show CDR1 as GTSNPN and CDR2 as SVGIG (reference sequence). CDR3 sequence (DNA): TGTGCCTGGAGTGTAAGCCCTAATCAGCCCCAGCATTTT. Amino acids: CAWSVSPNQPQHF.

The rearrangement joins TRBV9 to TRBJ2-5; 7 bases are shared with TRBD2. The CDR3 is 16 residues long. From germline, CDR1 is SGDLS and CDR2 YYNGEE. V trimming: 4 bases; J trimming: 5 bases; junction bases outside the gene matches: 14. This CDR3 is CASSPHTERGRETQYF. The CDR3 DNA is TGTGCCAGCAGCCCTCATACAGAGCGGGGAAGGGAGACCCAGTACTTC.

CDR3 region: CASSPYLSSYNEQFF. In nucleotides, the CDR3 is TGTGCCAGCAGTCCGTACCTCAGCTCCTACAATGAGCAGTTCTTC. The chain has TRBV27 and TRBJ2-1; D is undetermined. Germline V lookup: CDR1 MNHEY, CDR2 SMNVEV (reference sequence). CDR3 length equals 15 residues. The V gene lost 5 bases and the J gene lost 0 bases, with 11 bases spanning the gap.

This chain links TRBV2 with TRBJ2-3, with TRBD2 as a possible D gene (5 bases). The CDR3 totals 13 residues. The V end lost 7 bases, the J end lost 5 bases, and 13 bases lay between the germline ends. Germline V gene lookup returns CDR1 SNHLY and CDR2 FYNNEI. CDR3 nucleotides: TGTGCCAGCATTCCTCCCCGGGGAGATACGCAGTATTTT. It specifies CASIPPRGDTQYF.

The V gene is TRBV11-3, the J gene TRBJ1-5; the match to TRBD1 covers 9 bases. The length of the CDR3 is 14 residues. Trimming removed 5 bases from V and 7 bases from J; junction bases left unmatched: 6. CDR1 and CDR2 (germline): SGHNT, YENEEA. This chain's CDR3 is CASSRGQGDQPQHF. CDR3 nucleotides: TGTGCCAGCAGCCGGGGACAGGGAGACCAGCCCCAGCATTTT.

The chain recombines TRBV5-1 with TRBJ2-5; tentatively, D is TRBD2 (6 bases). The CDR3 runs 15 residues. Trimming stripped 4 bases from V and 7 bases from J, with 20 bases between. The germline V gene encodes CDR1 SGHRS and CDR2 YFSETQ. The CDR3: CASSPSSGTGGTQYF. CDR3 DNA sequence: TGCGCCAGCAGCCCCTCGTCAGGGACCGGGGGGACCCAGTACTTC.

The genes are TRBV7-8 and TRBJ2-2; TRBD1 agrees at 7 bases. Unmatched junction bases numbered 5, after V lost 5 bases and J lost 2 bases. CDR1 and CDR2 (germline): SGHVS, FQNEAQ. The length of the CDR3 is 15 residues. The CDR3, as DNA: TGTGCCAGCAGCCTTTCAGGGGGAAACACCGGGGAGCTGTTTTTT. Protein product: CASSLSGGNTGELFF.

The chain couples TRBV28 to TRBJ2-7, with TRBD2 as a possible D gene (6 bases). V was trimmed by 6 bases and J by 5 bases, leaving 20 bases between them. The CDR3 extends over 15 amino acids. Germline V CDR1 and CDR2: MDHEN, SYDVKM. The CDR3 sequence: CASSQSGRNGHEQYV. The DNA for the CDR3 is TGTGCCAGCAGCCAAAGCGGGCGGAACGGTCACGAGCAGTACGTC.

The chain joins TRBV30 to TRBJ2-3, with 8 bases fitting TRBD2. After removal of 4 bases from V and 4 bases from J, the junction contained 1 base not matched to a gene. Germline loops: CDR1 GTSNPN, CDR2 SVGIG (reference sequence). The CDR3 extends over 12 amino acids. The CDR3 spells CAWTAGADTQYF. For the CDR3, the DNA is TGTGCCTGGACAGCGGGAGCAGATACGCAGTATTTT.

The J gene is TRBJ1-1, the V gene TRBV6-5; tentative D call: TRBD1 (6 bases). With 1 base removed from V and 4 bases from J, the gap between germline ends came to 13 bases. This CDR3 comprises 15 residues. Germline CDR1 reads MNHEY; CDR2 reads SVGAGI. The CDR3 loop reads CASSYLGGGSTEAFF. In DNA, the CDR3 is TGTGCCAGCAGTTACTTGGGAGGGGGAAGCACTGAAGCTTTCTTT.

As for this clone: The limits of the CDR3 on the DNA are not certain, so only TCRdb's listed CDR3 is given. J is TRBJ2-1 and V is TRBV21-1; TRBD1, the table's D call, was not compared with the DNA. TRBV21-1 is flagged as a pseudogene. The CDR3 region is 15 residues in length, termini included. The CDR3 is CASSLLVGTGNEQFF.

This clone was counted once. This sequence joins TRBV28 and TRBJ2-7; the match to TRBD1 covers 7 bases. V shed 4 bases and J 1 base; nucleotides not matched to a gene: 7. Germline CDR1 is MDHEN and CDR2 is SYDVKM. The CDR3 has 15 residues. The CDR3 reads CASSSPGQVSYEQYF. The CDR3 nucleotides are TGTGCCAGCAGTTCCCCTGGACAGGTATCCTACGAGCAGTACTTC.

This clone was detected a few times. The chain recombines TRBV14 with TRBJ2-5; 9 bases match TRBD1. Looked up from germline, CDR1 is SGHDN and CDR2 is FVKESK. The CDR3 consists of 16 residues. The V gene end was trimmed by 4 bases and the J gene end by 4 bases; junction bases not matched to a gene: 10. DNA for the CDR3: TGTGCCAGCAGCCTGCTCCCGGGACAGGGAGGAGAGACCCAGTACTTC. Translated: CASSLLPGQGGETQYF.

The genes are TRBV5-6 and TRBJ2-1, with 10 bases that match TRBD2. The CDR3 has 15 residues. Trimming removed 4 bases from V and 9 bases from J; junction bases left unmatched: 10. Germline V lookup: CDR1 SGHDT, CDR2 YYEEEE. This CDR3 reads CASSPGPSGSREQFF. The CDR3 coding sequence is TGTGCCAGCAGCCCGGGGCCTAGCGGGAGCCGTGAGCAGTTCTTC. Full variable domain (outside the CDR3, taken from reference TRBV5-6 and TRBJ2-1): DAGVTQSPTHLIKTRGQQVTLRCSPKSGHDTVSWYQQALGQGPQFIFQYYEEEERQRGNFPDRFSGHQFPNYSSELNVNALLLGDSALYLCASSPGPSGSREQFFGPGTRLTVL.

The gene calls are TRBV13 and TRBJ2-5, with 12 bases lining up with TRBD2. The V gene's germline CDR1 is PRHDT and CDR2 FYEKMQ (reference sequence). This CDR3 region has 14 residues. The ends lost 4 bases at V and 9 bases at J; junction bases unmatched: 6. DNA for the CDR3: TGTGCCAGCAGCTCGGGACTAGCGGGCACGGCCCAGTACTTC. Its protein is CASSSGLAGTAQYF.

The V gene is TRBV13, the J gene TRBJ2-7; a possible D gene is TRBD1 (5 bases). Germline V gene data show CDR1 as PRHDT and CDR2 as FYEKMQ (reference sequence). V lost 5 bases and J lost 3, with 8 bases in between. The CDR3 has 12 residues. The CDR3 DNA reads as TGTGCCAGCAGCCGACAGAACTACGAGCAGTACTTC. Residues: CASSRQNYEQYF.

This chain connects TRBV19 to TRBJ2-1, with 10 bases lining up with TRBD1. The J segment lost 1 base and the V segment lost 5 bases, leaving 2 bases of the junction unmatched. From germline, CDR1 is LNHDA and CDR2 SQIVND (reference sequence). The CDR3 length is 15 residues. CDR3 residues: CASSAGQGSYNEQFF. The CDR3 region has the DNA TGTGCCAGTAGTGCGGGACAGGGGTCCTACAATGAGCAGTTCTTC.

The genes are TRBV5-1 and TRBJ2-7; 10 positions match TRBD1. Trimming took 0 bases from V and 5 from J; bases not matched to a gene: 5. CDR3 length equals 15 residues. Germline CDR1 and CDR2: SGHRS and YFSETQ. CDR3 in amino acids: CASSLGDRGTNEQYF. CDR3 DNA: TGCGCCAGCAGCTTGGGGGACAGGGGAACGAACGAGCAGTACTTC.

This clone has more than one count but fewer than ten. The chain joins TRBV7-9 to TRBJ2-1; 8 nucleotides line up with TRBD1. V was pared by 8 bases and J by 0 bases, with 12 bases of the junction left unmatched. Germline V gives CDR1 SEHNR, CDR2 FQNEAQ (reference sequence). The CDR3 spans 17 residues. This chain's CDR3 is CASLNDRGRYSYNEQFF. The DNA for the CDR3 is TGTGCCAGCCTTAACGACAGGGGCCGTTACTCCTACAATGAGCAGTTCTTC.

The chain has TRBV14 and TRBJ2-3; 8 bases match TRBD2. The CDR3 spans 16 residues. CDR1 is SGHDN and CDR2 is FVKESK in the germline V gene. The V and J ends lost 4 bases and 6 bases, in that order; junction bases with no gene match: 12. Here the CDR3 DNA reads TGTGCCAGCAGCCCCCCCAGGCGCGGGAGGTGGGATACGCAGTATTTT. Translating it yields CASSPPRRGRWDTQYF.

CDR3 amino acids: CASSGGSGKSSYNEQFF. DNA for the CDR3: TGTGCCAGCAGTGGAGGTAGCGGAAAAAGCTCCTACAATGAGCAGTTCTTC. This chain connects TRBV2 to TRBJ2-1; D may be TRBD2 (6 bases). This CDR3 region has 17 residues. Per the germline V gene, CDR1 is SNHLY and CDR2 is FYNNEI. The ends were cut back, 4 bases at V and 0 bases at J, with 16 bases in the middle.

As for this clone: The conserved closing phenylalanine or tryptophan is absent in this CDR3, likely reflecting a read error. It is unclear where the CDR3 begins or ends on the DNA, so no DNA is shown, and the CDR3 is as TCRdb lists it. This rearrangement joins TRBV6-4 to TRBJ2-7; the table's D call, TRBD2, has no DNA check behind it. Germline V lookup: CDR1 MRHNA, CDR2 SNTAGT. A total of 11 residues make up the CDR3, ends included. The CDR3 protein is CASSDPGSGSP.